This T cell receptor (beta chain) was identified in a study of T cells after posttransplantation cyclophosphamide. Whole-study findings and limits: TRB overlap between skin or GI tissue T cells and blood was limited.

Clones were read by immunoSEQ multiplex PCR, and TCRdb kept only the in-frame ones, dropping some. This sample has roughly 3,000 clones and no singletons, with 28% in the ten largest. Cyclophosphamide on days +3 and +4 followed busulfan-fludarabine conditioning and a marrow graft. Ten or more counts support this clone. The antigen is undetermined. This material consisted of PBMCs, taken 84 days after allogeneic stem cell transplant with posttransplant cyclophosphamide. The clonotype comes from a female patient aged 40 to 50 who received an allogeneic stem cell transplant from a related donor, was CMV-positive, and had no GVHD. T cells may partly derive from the graft donor.

CDR3: CSGLAGDTQYF. The CDR3 DNA reads TGCAGCGGACTAGCGGGAGATACGCAGTATTTT. The V call is TRBV29-1, the J call TRBJ2-3, with 10 bases matching TRBD2. There are 11 residues in the CDR3. J was trimmed by 5 bases and V by 7 bases; bases with no gene match: 0. The germline V gene has CDR1 SQVTM and CDR2 ANQGSEA.